Here is one T cell receptor beta chain with its context. The source of the sample is a study of blood T cell repertoires in COVID-19. V lost 5 bases and J 4 bases, leaving 13 bases between the germline ends. Germline V CDR1 and CDR2: LNHNV, YYDKDF (reference sequence). This CDR3 spans 14 amino acids. In Seattle, patients joined the study during active infection and were tracked longitudinally. As originally analysed: Amplification from reference gene primers served as the basis for estimated nucleated cell counts. Here immunoSEQ multiplex PCR was the method, and the copy in TCRdb shows in-frame clones only, minus some. D and trimming come from the DNA, and the V and J calls and clone size come from that table. The sample has 250,000 to 400,000 clones, 90% seen once.

The chain links TRBV15 to TRBJ2-3, with a tentative D call TRBD2 (6 bases). This clonotype originated in a woman aged 25 to 45 with COVID-19, enrolled during active disease. The specimen sequenced was peripheral blood. The CDR3 is CATSRRGVADTQYF. CDR3 sequence (DNA): TGTGCCACCAGCCGGCGCGGGGTGGCAGATACGCAGTATTTT. The full variable domain, its missing parts supplied by reference TRBV15 and TRBJ2-3, is DAMVIQNPRYQVTQFGKPVTLSCSQTLNHNVMYWYQQKSSQAPKLLFHYYDKDFNNEADTPDNFQSRRPNTSFCFLDIRSPGLGDTAMYLCATSRRGVADTQYFGPGTRLTVL.